One sample yielded the 30 T cell receptor beta chains listed below, sequenced in a study of post-analysis software for immune sequencing data. These receptors have no known antigen. Whole-study results and caveats: TRBV5-6, TRBV5-1 and TRBV20-1 were among four to six TRBV segments more frequent in patients than controls.

Unique molecular identifiers tagged the TCR beta cDNA libraries. TCRdb itself ran the PCR reads through MiXCR, one entry per CDR3 protein. The table includes roughly 800,000 distinct CDR3 sequences, 53% detected once. Sequences were obtained from blood. All receptors come from a girl aged 10-17 years with multiple sclerosis.

The rearrangement joins TRBV4-1 to TRBJ1-2, with 10 bases lining up with TRBD1. V trimming: 6 bases; J trimming: 8 bases; junction bases outside the gene matches: 12. The CDR3 contains 15 residues. From germline, CDR1 is MGHRA and CDR2 YSYEKL. CDR3 residues: CASRHPDRGSVGYTF. In nucleotides, the CDR3 is TGCGCCAGCAGGCACCCGGACAGGGGGTCGGTAGGCTACACCTTC.

This clonotype appeared a few times. The rearrangement links TRBV20-1 to TRBJ2-7; 11 positions match TRBD2. Germline CDR1 reads DFQATT; CDR2 reads SNEGSKA (reference sequence). J lost 7 bases, V lost 6 bases, and 5 bases had no gene match. This CDR3 is built from 12 residues. Here the CDR3 DNA reads TGCAGTGCGCGACTAGCGGGAACTGAGCAGTACTTC. Its protein is CSARLAGTEQYF.

Regarding this clonotype: Here the CDR3 omits its conserved ending phenylalanine or tryptophan, so a read error is the likely source. No DNA is shown, since the ends of the CDR3 on it are uncertain; the CDR3 is the one TCRdb lists. The J gene is TRBJ2-5, the V gene TRBV7-9; the D call TRBD2 from the table was never checked on the DNA. The CDR3 comprises 8 residues, both ends counted. Germline loops: CDR1 SEHNR, CDR2 FQNEAQ (reference sequence). The CDR3 region is CASSPLAG.

Turning to this clonotype: At one end, the junction sequence differs from germline, possibly due to a read error. The gene calls are TRBV12-3 or TRBV12-4 and TRBJ1-4, with a tentative D call TRBD1 (5 bases). CDR3 length: 15 residues. The CDR3 DNA is TGTGCCAGCAGTGGACCCGACAGTCTTAATGAAAAGCTGTTTTTT. As protein: CASSGPDSLNEKLFF.

This clonotype has a handful of counts. The rearrangement links TRBV5-1 to TRBJ2-1; D call uncertain. The CDR3 length is 14 residues. CDR1 SGHRS and CDR2 YFSETQ come from the germline V gene. Deletions cut 0 bases from V and 3 bases from J, with 7 bases between. The CDR3 sequence: CASSLVSGYNEQFF. As DNA, the CDR3 is TGCGCCAGCAGCTTGGTCTCCGGCTACAATGAGCAGTTCTTC. Variable domain in full (rest from reference TRBV5-1 and TRBJ2-1): KAGVTQTPRYLIKTRGQQVTLSCSPISGHRSVSWYQQTPGQGLQFLFEYFSETQRNKGNFPGRFSGRQFSNSRSEMNVSTLELGDSALYLCASSLVSGYNEQFFGPGTRLTVL.

The chain recombines TRBV5-5 with TRBJ1-2, with D possibly being TRBD1 (6 bases). Germline values: CDR1 SGHKS, CDR2 YYEKEE (reference sequence). The V and J ends lost 3 bases and 3 bases respectively, with 12 bases between them. The length of the CDR3 is 14 residues. DNA of the CDR3: TGTGCCAGCAGCTCGACAGGAGACTACTATGGCTACACCTTC. As protein: CASSSTGDYYGYTF.

This clonotype was counted only a few times. This chain links TRBV7-9 with TRBJ2-5; the D is unclear. The germline V gene has CDR1 SEHNR and CDR2 FQNEAQ (reference sequence). V was pared by 2 bases and J by 5 bases, with 15 bases between. The CDR3 runs to 15 residues. The CDR3 DNA sequence: TGTGCCAGCAGCTTACTAATGAGCGACCGTGAGACCCAGTACTTC. Translating it yields CASSLLMSDRETQYF.

The chain has TRBV6-1 and TRBJ2-5; possible D gene TRBD1, 6 bases. The CDR3 runs to 12 residues. The V gene lost 7 bases and the J gene lost 5 bases, with 11 bases spanning the gap. Per germline, CDR1 MNHNS and CDR2 SASEGT. Here the CDR3 DNA reads TGTGCCAGCATCTCCCAGGGGGAGACCCAGTACTTC. Protein: CASISQGETQYF.

This clonotype was counted only a few times. The V gene is TRBV28, the J gene TRBJ2-5; 7 nucleotides align to TRBD2. The V gene end was trimmed by 0 bases and the J gene end by 3 bases; junction bases not matched to a gene: 7. The CDR3 consists of 16 residues. The V gene's germline CDR1 is MDHEN and CDR2 SYDVKM. CDR3 in DNA: TGTGCCAGCAGTTTATGGGGCGGGAGAGGTGAAGAGACCCAGTACTTC. Amino acid sequence: CASSLWGGRGEETQYF.

This clonotype was seen a handful of times. V is TRBV7-9 and J is TRBJ2-5; D is perhaps TRBD2 (6 bases). The better agreement between TRBJ2-7 and the DNA end casts doubt on the J call. Germline CDR1 SEHNR, CDR2 FQNEAQ (reference sequence). The CDR3 spans 13 residues. In DNA form, the CDR3 reads TGTGCCAGCAGCTTAGCCGGAGGGGTCGAGCAGTACTTC. Protein: CASSLAGGVEQYF.

V gene TRBV5-5 combines with J gene TRBJ2-3, with D tentatively TRBD1 (5 bases). The germline CDR1 and CDR2 sequences are SGHKS and YYEKEE (reference sequence). This CDR3 is built from 12 residues. V lost 2 bases and J 7 bases, leaving 8 bases between the germline ends. The CDR3 DNA is TGTGCCAGCAGCTTACAGGTCAATACGCAGTATTTT. Translating gives CASSLQVNTQYF.

This clonotype was seen a handful of times. V gene TRBV4-1 combines with J gene TRBJ2-5; TRBD2 aligns across 9 bases. The J call may not be correct, given that the DNA end is closer to TRBJ2-7. Germline lookup yields CDR1 MGHRA and CDR2 YSYEKL. This CDR3 spans 16 amino acids. CDR3 DNA: TGCGCCAGCAGCCAAGATGTGGTAGCGGGAGAGGGCGAGCAGTACTTC. This translates into CASSQDVVAGEGEQYF.

The gene calls are TRBV6-5 and TRBJ1-6; D remains unclear. Germline V CDR1 and CDR2: MNHEY, SVGAGI. The CDR3 runs to 16 residues. The V end lost 7 bases, the J end lost 0 bases, and 13 bases lay between the germline ends. In DNA, the CDR3 is TGTGCCAGCACCAGAGCCACCAGCTCCTATAATTCACCCCTCCACTTT. Protein: CASTRATSSYNSPLHF.

This clonotype was found a few times. The chain has TRBV6-5 and TRBJ2-1; D is possibly TRBD2 (6 bases). The V end lost 7 bases, the J end lost 8 bases, and 12 bases lay between the germline ends. Per germline, CDR1 MNHEY and CDR2 SVGAGI. This CDR3 comprises 12 residues. The CDR3 sequence: CASTGTADEQFF. CDR3 DNA sequence: TGTGCCAGCACCGGGACTGCGGATGAGCAGTTCTTC.

This rearrangement joins TRBV5-5 to TRBJ2-5, with 8 bases aligning to TRBD2. This CDR3 is 16 amino acids long. Losses at the gene ends were 0 bases for V and 5 bases for J; bases not matched to a gene: 9. Germline V gene sequence: CDR1 SGHKS, CDR2 YYEKEE (reference sequence). The CDR3 nucleotides read TGTGCCAGCAGCTTGGACGGGAGCGGGGGTCGGGAGACCCAGTACTTC. Amino acids: CASSLDGSGGRETQYF.

The V and J genes are TRBV3-1 and TRBJ2-3; weak D call: TRBD1 (6 bases). The CDR3 is 16 residues long. CDR1 and CDR2 from the germline V gene are LGHDT and YNNKEL (reference sequence). V lost 1 base and J 3 bases, leaving 14 bases between the germline ends. CDR3 amino acids: CASSQGTGLGTDTQYF. DNA of the CDR3: TGTGCCAGCAGCCAAGGAACAGGGTTGGGAACAGATACGCAGTATTTT.

The chain uses TRBV20-1 and TRBJ2-5, with D perhaps being TRBD1 or TRBD2 (6 bases each). The better agreement between TRBJ2-7 and the DNA end casts doubt on the J call. The CDR3 totals 13 residues. In germline, CDR1 is DFQATT, CDR2 SNEGSKA (reference sequence). In DNA form, the CDR3 reads TGCAGTGCTAGAGCCAGGGGAGGCCCCGAGCAGTACTTC. It encodes CSARARGGPEQYF.

The chain is built from TRBV7-3 and TRBJ2-1; 14 bases are shared with TRBD2. Trimming took 4 bases from V and 8 from J; bases not matched to a gene: 10. The CDR3 length is 17 residues. Germline CDR1 SGHTA, CDR2 FQGTGA. The DNA of the CDR3 is TGTGCCAGCAGCTATTATCCGGGACTAGCGGGAGTCGATGAGCAGTTCTTC. Protein product: CASSYYPGLAGVDEQFF. The entire variable domain, with the rest obtained from reference TRBV7-3 and TRBJ2-1, is as follows: GAGVSQTPSNKVTEKGKYVELRCDPISGHTALYWYRQSLGQGPEFLIYFQGTGAADDSGLPNDRFFAVRPEGSVSTLKIQRTERGDSAVYLCASSYYPGLAGVDEQFFGPGTRLTVL.

CDR3 DNA: TGTGCCAGCAGCCCAGGGGTTGGCTATGGCTACACCTTC. Its translation: CASSPGVGYGYTF. The rearrangement uses TRBV13 and TRBJ1-2; maybe TRBD1 (6 bases). Trimming shortened V by 5 bases and J by 4 bases, and 11 bases separated the two germline ends. Germline V gene sequence: CDR1 PRHDT, CDR2 FYEKMQ (reference sequence). The CDR3 is 13 amino acids.

J is TRBJ1-1 and V is TRBV4-1, with D hard to call. The length of the CDR3 is 13 residues. Germline CDR1 and CDR2: MGHRA and YSYEKL. Trimming pared 0 bases from V and 12 bases from J, leaving 14 bases between. CDR3 protein: CASSQDLRLTTFF. In nucleotides, the CDR3 is TGCGCCAGCAGCCAAGATTTGAGACTGACAACTTTCTTT.

The chain has TRBV20-1 and TRBJ2-1; TRBD2 aligns across 14 bases. Germline V CDR1 and CDR2: DFQATT, SNEGSKA (reference sequence). J was trimmed by 8 bases and V by 6 bases; bases with no gene match: 6. CDR3 size: 14 residues. This CDR3 reads CSATGTSGGYEQFF. Written as DNA, the CDR3 is TGCAGTGCCACTGGGACTAGCGGGGGCTATGAGCAGTTCTTC.

The CDR3 sequence: CASSVGRGRGSSYEQYF. The CDR3 nucleotides read TGTGCCAGCAGTGTAGGTAGGGGGCGTGGAAGCTCCTACGAGCAGTACTTC. The rearrangement joins TRBV2 to TRBJ2-7; 7 nucleotides match TRBD1. The CDR3 has 17 amino acids. V dropped 4 bases and J dropped 0; count of bases not matched to a gene: 12. Germline V CDR1 and CDR2: SNHLY, FYNNEI.

As for this clonotype: The junction does not match germline at one end; this may be a read error. The gene calls are TRBV7-9 and TRBJ2-5, with D perhaps TRBD1 (5 bases). Germline values: CDR1 SEHNR, CDR2 FQNEAQ (reference sequence). This CDR3 region has 15 residues. CDR3 amino acids: CASGLVAGRQETQYF. CDR3 sequence (DNA): TGTGCCAGCGGCTTAGTGGCAGGGCGGCAAGAGACCCAGTACTTC.

V and J are TRBV6-4 and TRBJ1-1; no definite D call. Germline CDR1 and CDR2: MRHNA and SNTAGT. Trimming cost V 3 bases and J 6 bases, with 11 bases left between them. CDR3 length: 13 residues. For the CDR3, the DNA is TGTGCCAGCAGTGAATTTTCCGGGGCTGAAGCTTTCTTT. Encoded protein: CASSEFSGAEAFF.

CDR3 region: CSANPSGGWDCGYTF. The CDR3 nucleotides read TGCAGTGCTAACCCCTCTGGCGGCTGGGACTGTGGCTACACCTTC. The chain has TRBV20-1 and TRBJ1-2, with D maybe TRBD1 (5 bases). The CDR3 runs to 15 residues. CDR1 is DFQATT, CDR2 SNEGSKA, per germline (reference sequence). V was shortened by 4 bases and J by 7 bases, with 22 bases between the two germline ends.

This chain joins TRBV20-1 and TRBJ2-5; the match to TRBD1 covers 10 bases. The DNA end lines up better with TRBJ2-7; the J call may be wrong. Per the germline V gene, CDR1 is DFQATT and CDR2 is SNEGSKA (reference sequence). The length of the CDR3 is 14 residues. The CDR3 nucleotides are TGCAGTGCTCCTGGGACAGGGGCTTCCTACGAGCAGTACTTC. Protein product: CSAPGTGASYEQYF.

The chain joins TRBV14 to TRBJ2-7; D uncertain. V shed 4 bases and J shed 2 bases, with 9 bases lying between them. From germline, CDR1 is SGHDN and CDR2 FVKESK. CDR3 size: 13 residues. CDR3 nucleotides: TGTGCCAGCAGCCCCGAAGTCCCCTACGAGCAGTACTTC. It codes for CASSPEVPYEQYF. The whole variable domain, filled in from reference TRBV14 and TRBJ2-7, reads EAGVTQFPSHSVIEKGQTVTLRCDPISGHDNLYWYRRVMGKEIKFLLHFVKESKQDESGMPNNRFLAERTGGTYSTLKVQPAELEDSGVYFCASSPEVPYEQYFGPGTRLTVT.

The genes are TRBV20-1 and TRBJ2-5; 13 bases agree with TRBD2. CDR1 is DFQATT, CDR2 SNEGSKA, per germline (reference sequence). The CDR3 has 15 residues. J gave up 5 bases and V 6 bases, and 9 bases lay outside the gene matches. The CDR3 bases are TGCAGTGCCAAGCGGACTAGCGGGAGTCGGGAGACCCAGTACTTC. This encodes CSAKRTSGSRETQYF.

This clonotype appeared a few times. This CDR3 reads CSAPTTGSYGYTF. The CDR3 DNA reads TGCAGTGCACCCACGACAGGGAGCTATGGCTACACCTTC. The chain has TRBV20-1 and TRBJ1-2; 7 bases are a match to TRBD1. The germline V gene has CDR1 DFQATT and CDR2 SNEGSKA (reference sequence). This CDR3 has 13 amino acids. With 6 bases clipped from V and 4 bases from J, the junction kept 8 bases outside the gene matches.

V is TRBV27 and J is TRBJ2-5; 12 bases fit TRBD2. The assigned J gene may be wrong: the sequence end matches TRBJ2-4 better. Germline CDR1 is MNHEY and CDR2 is SMNVEV (reference sequence). This CDR3 has 14 amino acids. The DNA of the CDR3 is TGTGCCAGCAGTAGACTAGCGGGAGACAGCATTCAGTACTTC. Translation: CASSRLAGDSIQYF.